This TCR beta chain came from a study of blood T cell repertoires in COVID-19. Looked up from germline, CDR1 is MNHEY and CDR2 is SMNVEV (reference sequence). Deletions cut 0 bases from V and 8 bases from J, with 11 bases between. The CDR3 loop spans 15 amino acids. Across about two dozen US areas, participants ranged in age from about 18 to 90 years. Assignment of participants to cohorts was predicated upon participant-reported clinical history. What the recovered Cohort 3 donors had was two negative PCRs, clearance, or symptom resolution. Original processing notes: Amplification with reference gene primers provided the estimates of nucleated cell counts. Data came from immunoSEQ multiplex PCR; TCRdb stores just in-frame clones and leaves some out. V, J and clone size are those of that table, while D and trimming were read from the DNA. The sample consists of 280,000 or so clones, about 83% of them appearing once.

This chain connects TRBV27 to TRBJ2-6, with D possibly being TRBD1 (5 bases). Material: PBMCs or T cells enriched from blood (not recorded which). The clonotype originates from a woman in her thirties or forties who had recovered from COVID-19. The chain's CDR3 is CASSLSVDSPNVLTF. The CDR3 coding sequence is TGTGCCAGCAGTTTATCGGTCGACAGTCCCAACGTCCTGACTTTC.